These 9 T cell receptor beta chains were all obtained from the same sample, sequenced in a study of T-cell reconstitution after alpha-beta-depleted transplantation in children (dated by TCRdb to about 2016). In light of the paper, this sample's treatment or condition label describes: allogeneic hematopoietic cell transplantation with graft depleted of TCRalphabeta T cells and CD19 B cells. Libraries were built with PCR. Sequencing was carried out with an Illumina HiSeq 2500. To normalize quantification of the TCRbeta repertoire, the TCR libraries were built with molecular barcoding that relied on unique molecular identifiers. The public sequencing data were trimmed at Q25 with fastp and processed into clonotypes with MiXCR by TCRdb, which kept only in-frame beta chains. Records with the same CDR3 protein are collapsed into one entry carrying the most frequent genes and DNA. This sample lists 670,000 or so distinct CDR3 sequences; around 12% were detected once. About 0.79% of the sample is taken by the ten largest.

Material: PBMCs, obtained before TCRalphabeta/CD19-depleted stem cell transplant. These receptors were taken from a girl under 10 years old with congenital amegakaryocytic thrombocytopenia, due to receive a stem cell transplant.

This clonotype was found a few times. The chain links TRBV7-8 to TRBJ2-2; D may correspond to TRBD1 or TRBD2 (5 bases each). V was trimmed by 5 bases and J by 4 bases, leaving 17 bases between them. The germline CDR1 and CDR2 sequences are SGHVS and FQNEAQ. CDR3 length: 16 residues. The DNA of the CDR3 is TGTGCCAGCAGCAAAGAATGGGACCCCCCCACCGGGGAGCTGTTTTTT. Translated: CASSKEWDPPTGELFF.

This clonotype was seen a few times. The rearrangement joins TRBV5-1 to TRBJ2-6; D unresolved. The CDR3 has 15 amino acids. Per the germline V gene, CDR1 is SGHRS and CDR2 is YFSETQ. The V end lost 2 bases, the J end lost 0 bases, and 6 bases lay between the germline ends. The DNA of the CDR3 is TGCGCCAGCAGCTTTATTAGCTCTGGGGCCAACGTCCTGACTTTC. It yields the protein CASSFISSGANVLTF.

The table lists this clonotype with a count of one. J is TRBJ2-1 and V is TRBV27; D unresolved. CDR1 is MNHEY and CDR2 is SMNVEV in the germline V gene (reference sequence). The length of the CDR3 is 10 residues. The germline V and J ends were trimmed by 2 bases and 11 bases, with 4 bases remaining between them. CDR3 nucleotides: TGTGCCAGCAGTTTACATCAGCAGTTCTTC. Its translation: CASSLHQQFF.

There are many counts of this clonotype. The chain uses TRBV10-2 and TRBJ2-1; D may be TRBD1 or TRBD2 (5 bases each). The CDR3 loop spans 11 amino acids. Germline CDR1 WSHSY, CDR2 SAAADI. V lost 8 bases and J 6 bases, leaving 8 bases between the germline ends. The CDR3 here is CASGGVNEQFF. In nucleotides, the CDR3 is TGCGCCAGCGGGGGAGTCAATGAGCAGTTCTTC.

This clonotype was seen a few times. This sequence joins TRBV5-5 and TRBJ2-1, with 9 bases aligning to TRBD1. J lost 6 bases, V lost 0 bases, and 7 bases had no gene match. This CDR3 contains 16 residues. Germline lookup yields CDR1 SGHKS and CDR2 YYEKEE (reference sequence). The CDR3 region is CASSLAPGQGSNEQFF. In nucleotides, the CDR3 is TGTGCCAGCAGCTTGGCCCCCGGACAGGGGTCCAATGAGCAGTTCTTC.

This clonotype was seen repeatedly, ten times or more. This chain joins TRBV20-1 and TRBJ2-2; D may be TRBD2 (6 bases). This CDR3 contains 12 residues. From germline, CDR1 is DFQATT and CDR2 SNEGSKA (reference sequence). V was trimmed by 3 bases and J by 7 bases, leaving 9 bases between them. The CDR3: CSASGRDGELFF. CDR3 coding DNA: TGCAGTGCTAGCGGGAGAGACGGGGAGCTGTTTTTT.

The table lists this clonotype with many counts. The CDR3 bases are TGCGCCAGCAGCACGGACAGACCCTATGGCTACACCTTC. This sequence encodes CASSTDRPYGYTF. The chain joins TRBV5-1 to TRBJ1-2, with D tentatively TRBD1 (6 bases). Looked up from germline, CDR1 is SGHRS and CDR2 is YFSETQ. The CDR3 has 13 residues. Trimming took off 4 bases at V and 4 bases at J, with 11 bases between the two ends. Variable domain in full (rest from reference TRBV5-1 and TRBJ1-2): KAGVTQTPRYLIKTRGQQVTLSCSPISGHRSVSWYQQTPGQGLQFLFEYFSETQRNKGNFPGRFSGRQFSNSRSEMNVSTLELGDSALYLCASSTDRPYGYTFGSGTRLTVV.

This rearrangement joins TRBV5-1 to TRBJ2-5, with D possibly matching TRBD2 (6 bases). V lost 3 bases, J lost 1 base, and 10 bases lay in between. The CDR3 covers 14 residues. CDR1 and CDR2 from the germline V gene are SGHRS and YFSETQ. CDR3 coding DNA: TGCGCCAGCAGCTCTATGGAGGGCCAAGAGACCCAGTACTTC. The encoded protein is CASSSMEGQETQYF.

In its sample, this clonotype was seen a few times. This chain connects TRBV20-1 to TRBJ2-7; no firm D call. The CDR3 totals 11 residues. Germline lookup yields CDR1 DFQATT and CDR2 SNEGSKA (reference sequence). Trimming pared 6 bases from V and 4 bases from J, leaving 10 bases between. CDR3 nucleotides: TGCAGTGCCCCCGTGGCATACGAGCAGTACTTC. It is translated as CSAPVAYEQYF.